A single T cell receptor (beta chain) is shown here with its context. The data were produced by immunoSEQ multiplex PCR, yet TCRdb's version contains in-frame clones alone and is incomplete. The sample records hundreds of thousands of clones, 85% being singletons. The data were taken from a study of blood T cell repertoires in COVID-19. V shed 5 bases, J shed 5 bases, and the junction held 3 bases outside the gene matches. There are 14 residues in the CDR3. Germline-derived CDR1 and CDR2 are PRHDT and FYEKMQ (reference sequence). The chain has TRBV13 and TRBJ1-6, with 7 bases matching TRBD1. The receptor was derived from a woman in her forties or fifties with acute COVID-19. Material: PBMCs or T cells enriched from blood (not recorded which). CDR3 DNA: TGTGCCAGCAGCCGCAGGGGGGATAATTCACCCCTCCACTTT. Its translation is CASSRRGDNSPLHF.